The sequence of this TCR beta chain was determined in a study of T cell clonotyping in hematopoietic cell transplantation (dated by TCRdb to 2020 to 2022). For context, the study as a whole: The study collected 120 to 150 blood samples from 35 to 40 consecutive transplant recipients and their related donors. Recruitment of patients ran from 2015 to early 2017, and follow-up continued until late 2020 or until death.

The immunoSEQ assay, a bias-controlled multiplex PCR using V- and J-specific primers, was used to amplify TCR beta CDR3 regions from genomic DNA. In a second PCR step, the CDR3 amplicons were tagged with a proprietary barcode plus Illumina adapter sequences. CDR3 libraries were sequenced on an Illumina MiSeq instrument. For the original study's pipeline: Export and quality control were performed with immunoSEQ Analyzer 3.0, and downstream analyses were performed with R Bioconductor and Immunarch. Only productive rearrangements in the normalized downsampled data set were used to calculate repertoire metrics. Clonotypes larger than 5 templates in the normalized cohort were defined as pathologically expanded. The Inverse Simpson Index served as the measure of repertoire diversity. To capture all clonotypes, the CMV-specificity analyses were run on the non-normalized data set. Held by TCRdb, this immuneACCESS table contains in-frame sequences only and omits some clones. Under half of the omission traces to an unresolved V gene where checked; the cause of the rest is unknown. V, J and clone size are taken as reported in that table, and D and trimming were inferred from the DNA itself. The sample table lists a few thousand clones, around 20% of them with a count of one. Under 25% of the sample comes from the top ten.

Measured from the cysteine to the phenylalanine, the CDR3 is 13 residues long. The DNA shown is the 39-base CDR3, in frame from base 1. CDR1 and CDR2, per the germline V gene, are MGHDK and SYGVNS. The junction shows trimming of 3 bases on V and 3 bases on J, plus 9 bases between the germline ends. Regarding this clone: Which antigen it targets is not known. There are no base qualities to consult, and no much larger clone falls within one base.

Overall results and qualifications from the work: Broader posttransplant TCR repertoire diversity was predicted by donor and pretransplant recipient Inverse Simpson Index values. Recipient repertoires showed only a small fraction of overlap with donor repertoires, and over 97% appeared de novo at the given depth. The sample size was limited, and because cells were not sorted, the contributions of CD4 and CD8 repertoires could not be separated. After transplant, TCR diversity in recipients dropped, and pathologically expanded clonotypes increased progressively from day 30 to day 180.

Sample time point, as interpreted from the label and publication: 180 days after allo-HCT. Blood from recipients was drawn about 28 days before transplant and again at days 30, 100 and 180 after transplant. Using Nuclei Lysis Solution, genomic DNA was extracted from unfractionated peripheral blood mononuclear cells that were either fresh or cryopreserved. Sequenced here: PBMCs, sampled 180 days after allogeneic stem cell transplant. Recombination connected TRBV25-1 to TRBJ2-7; a weak D assignment points to TRBD1 (5 bases agree). This TCR was recovered from a male patient in his late teens or twenties who had an allogeneic stem cell transplant, so the T cells may come from the graft donor. Some clones in this sample may be carry-over from other donors' samples. The CDR3 corresponds to CASSDQGYYEQYF. The DNA sequence reads TGTGCCAGCAGTGACCAGGGATACTACGAGCAGTACTTC.